Listed here is a single T cell receptor (beta chain). This sample stems from a study of T cells after yellow fever vaccination. Study information: Each low-cell-number fraction was prepared by means of SMART-Seq v4 Ultra Low Input.

TCRdb called the 5' RACE reads again in MiXCR, with one record for every CDR3 protein. The sample includes approximately 250,000 distinct CDR3 sequences, roughly 4.8% of them seen just once. Per the germline V gene, CDR1 is SGHTA and CDR2 is FQGTGA. The CDR3 has 13 amino acids. The V segment lost 0 bases and the J segment 11 bases; nucleotides outside the gene matches: 4. The material sequenced was CD4+ T cells sorted from PBMCs, taken on the day of the yellow fever booster vaccination. The source is a man aged 18 to 30 who received the YFV17D yellow fever vaccine. The gene calls are TRBV7-3 and TRBJ1-5, with 7 bases identical to TRBD1. CDR3 in DNA: TGTGCCAGCAGCTTAACAGGGGGCAGGACCCAGCATTTT. Translating gives CASSLTGGRTQHF.